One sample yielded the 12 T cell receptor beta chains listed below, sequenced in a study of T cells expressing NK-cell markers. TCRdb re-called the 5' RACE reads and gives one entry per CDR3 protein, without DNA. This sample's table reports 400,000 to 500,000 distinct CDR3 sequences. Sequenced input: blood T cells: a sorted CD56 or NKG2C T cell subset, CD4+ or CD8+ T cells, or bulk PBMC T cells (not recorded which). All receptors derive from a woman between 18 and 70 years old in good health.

The CDR3 is CASSQQQGANQPQHF. This chain joins TRBV4-1 and TRBJ1-5; the TCRdb D gene call, TRBD1, has no DNA to confirm it. The CDR3 contains 15 residues. The germline CDR1 and CDR2 sequences are MGHRA and YSYEKL.

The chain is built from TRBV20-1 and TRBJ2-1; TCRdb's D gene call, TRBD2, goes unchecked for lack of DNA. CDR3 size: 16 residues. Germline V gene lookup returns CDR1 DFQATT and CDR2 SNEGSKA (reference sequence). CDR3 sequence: CSARDTGLAGVHEQFF.

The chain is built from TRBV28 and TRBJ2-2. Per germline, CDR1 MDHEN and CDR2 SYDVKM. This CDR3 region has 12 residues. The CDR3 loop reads CASGYLTGELFF.

CDR3: CASSLIVGENEQFF. This sequence joins TRBV12-3 or TRBV12-4 and TRBJ2-1; TCRdb outputs TRBD2, but without DNA this stays unchecked. This CDR3 spans 14 amino acids.

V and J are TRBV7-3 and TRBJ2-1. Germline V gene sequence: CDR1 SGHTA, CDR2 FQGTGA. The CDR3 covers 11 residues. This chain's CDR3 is CASSSPREQFF.

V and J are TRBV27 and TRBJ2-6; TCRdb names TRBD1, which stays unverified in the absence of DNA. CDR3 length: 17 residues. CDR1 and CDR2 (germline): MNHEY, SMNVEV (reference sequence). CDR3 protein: CASSPGTASSGANVLTF. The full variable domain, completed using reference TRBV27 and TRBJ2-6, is EAQVTQNPRYLITVTGKKLTVTCSQNMNHEYMSWYRQDPGLGLRQIYYSMNVEVTDKGDVPEGYKVSRKEKRNFPLILESPSPNQTSLYFCASSPGTASSGANVLTFGAGSRLTVL.

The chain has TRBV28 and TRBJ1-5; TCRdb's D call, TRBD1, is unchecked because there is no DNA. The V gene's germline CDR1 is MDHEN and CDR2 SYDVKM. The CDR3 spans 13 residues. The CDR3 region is CAIEQGAEQPQHF.

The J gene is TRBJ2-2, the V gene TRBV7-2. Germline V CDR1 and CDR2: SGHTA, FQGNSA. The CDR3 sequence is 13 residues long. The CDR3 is CASSLRSAGELFF. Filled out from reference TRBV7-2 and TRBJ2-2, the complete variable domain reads GAGVSQSPSNKVTEKGKDVELRCDPISGHTALYWYRQSLGQGLEFLIYFQGNSAPDKSGLPSDRFSAERTGGSVSTLTIQRTQQEDSAVYLCASSLRSAGELFFGEGSRLTVL.

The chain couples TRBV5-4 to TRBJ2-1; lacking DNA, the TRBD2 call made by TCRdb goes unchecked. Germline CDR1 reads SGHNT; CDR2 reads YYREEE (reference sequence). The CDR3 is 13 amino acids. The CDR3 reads CASSRGGFNEQFF.

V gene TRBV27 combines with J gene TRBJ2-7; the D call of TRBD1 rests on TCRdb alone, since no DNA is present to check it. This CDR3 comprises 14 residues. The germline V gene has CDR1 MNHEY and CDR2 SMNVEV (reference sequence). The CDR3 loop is CASSLTDSKYEQYF.

The CDR3 is CASSTPTGVSTEAFF. The V call is TRBV19, the J call TRBJ1-1; without DNA, the TCRdb call of TRBD1 cannot be checked. The CDR3 consists of 15 residues. Germline CDR1 is LNHDA and CDR2 is SQIVND (reference sequence).

CDR3 protein: CASSQAGGYGYTF. This chain uses TRBV4-1 with TRBJ1-2; the TCRdb D gene call, TRBD1, has no DNA to confirm it. The length of the CDR3 is 13 residues. Looked up from germline, CDR1 is MGHRA and CDR2 is YSYEKL.